This T cell receptor beta chain was found in a study of radiation and T cells in renal cell carcinoma. Broader study findings: Top tumor clonotypes rose in blood 2 weeks post-radiation, then contracted.

The CDR3 length is 13 residues. CDR1 SSHAT and CDR2 FNYEAQ come from the germline V gene (reference sequence). Comments on this clone: Its matching antigen is unknown. The junction departs from germline at one end; a sequencing error may be responsible.

Only in-frame clones appear in the TCRdb table, and some are missing; sequencing was by immunoSEQ multiplex PCR. The sample yields approximately 90,000 clones, around four fifths seen once. The time point: blood 4 weeks post-SBRT, at nephrectomy. The treatment denotes: 15 Gy SBRT to primary tumor, nephrectomy 4 weeks later. The chain uses TRBV7-7 and TRBJ2-1; perhaps TRBD2 as D (7 bases). The sequenced sample was blood, obtained from a patient whose treatment included radiotherapy and nephrectomy. This receptor was identified in a man aged 50 or older with renal cell carcinoma. The CDR3 region is CASSLGRGQEQFF. Here the CDR3 DNA reads TGTGCTAGCAGCTTAGGGCGGGGGCAAGAGCAGTTCTTC.